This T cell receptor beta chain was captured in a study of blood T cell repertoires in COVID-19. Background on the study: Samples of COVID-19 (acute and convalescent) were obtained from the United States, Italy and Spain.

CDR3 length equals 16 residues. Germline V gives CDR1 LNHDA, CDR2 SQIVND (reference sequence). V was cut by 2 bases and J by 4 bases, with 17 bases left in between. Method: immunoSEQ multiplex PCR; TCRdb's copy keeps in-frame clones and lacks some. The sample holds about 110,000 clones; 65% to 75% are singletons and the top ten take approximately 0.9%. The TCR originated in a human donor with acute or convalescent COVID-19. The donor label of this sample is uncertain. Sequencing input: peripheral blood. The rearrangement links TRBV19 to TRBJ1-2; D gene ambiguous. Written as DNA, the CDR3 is TGTGCCAGTAGTATAAGTCCAGCTCAGGTCAGCTATGGCTACACCTTC. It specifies CASSISPAQVSYGYTF. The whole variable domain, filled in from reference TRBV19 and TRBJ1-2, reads DGGITQSPKYLFRKEGQNVTLSCEQNLNHDAMYWYRQDPGQGLRLIYYSQIVNDFQKGDIAEGYSVSREKKESFPLTVTSAQKNPTAFYLCASSISPAQVSYGYTFGSGTRLTVV.